The clone carrying this TCR beta chain came up many times. V was clipped by 2 bases and J by 6 bases, with 17 bases between them. Germline assignment: CDR1 DFQATT and CDR2 SNEGSKA (reference sequence). CDR3 length equals 15 residues. These data are taken from a study of T-cell reconstitution after alpha-beta-depleted transplantation in children. Unique molecular identifiers were built into the TCRbeta library. TCRdb recomputed calls from the PCR reads with MiXCR, one row per CDR3 protein. In the table there are a few hundred thousand distinct CDR3 sequences, 20% to 30% of which are singletons. This sequence originates from a female patient aged 2-9 years who had a stem cell transplant for congenital amegakaryocytic thrombocytopenia, so the T cells may come from the graft donor. Sequencing was performed on PBMCs, mostly from graft donor cells, taken 360 days after TCRalphabeta/CD19-depleted stem cell transplant. The chain links TRBV20-1 to TRBJ2-1; D is possibly TRBD2 (5 bases). This chain's CDR3 is CSARTGNYLRNEQFF. The CDR3 bases are TGCAGTGCTAGAACGGGGAACTATCTCCGCAATGAGCAGTTCTTC.